The 20 T cell receptor beta chains below all came from one sample that was sequenced in a study of blood T cell repertoires in COVID-19. Here immunoSEQ multiplex PCR was the method, and the copy in TCRdb shows in-frame clones only, minus some. The sample has some 200,000 clones, approximately 90% seen once; the top ten hold under 6.5%. The sample taken for sequencing was peripheral blood. Every receptor here comes from a man between 40 and 49 years old with active or convalescent COVID-19.

The gene calls are TRBV4-3 and TRBJ1-5; maybe TRBD1 (5 bases). The CDR3 consists of 15 residues. V was trimmed by 1 base and J by 5 bases, leaving 12 bases between them. CDR1 is LGHNA and CDR2 is YSLEER in the germline V gene. CDR3 nucleotides: TGCGCCAGCAGCCAAGTCCCCGGGGGGGATCAGCCCCAGCATTTT. Its protein is CASSQVPGGDQPQHF.

This chain links TRBV5-6 with TRBJ1-3; no clear D. Germline lookup yields CDR1 SGHDT and CDR2 YYEEEE. The V end was cut by 0 bases, the J end by 0 bases, with 10 bases between. This CDR3 contains 16 residues. The chain's CDR3 is CASSLALEHSGNTIYF. DNA for the CDR3: TGTGCCAGCAGCTTGGCCTTAGAGCACTCTGGAAACACCATATATTTT.

The rearrangement uses TRBV6-5 and TRBJ2-6, with D unresolved. V was pared by 2 bases and J by 0 bases, with 8 bases between. The CDR3 sequence is 16 residues long. The germline CDR1 and CDR2 sequences are MNHEY and SVGAGI. The CDR3 region is CASSYGGSSGANVLTF. In nucleotides, the CDR3 is TGTGCCAGCAGTTACGGCGGATCCTCTGGGGCCAACGTCCTGACTTTC.

V is TRBV7-8 and J is TRBJ2-2; D perhaps matches TRBD2 (5 bases). Germline lookup yields CDR1 SGHVS and CDR2 FQNEAQ. This CDR3 region has 14 residues. The V end lost 2 bases, the J end lost 7 bases, and 11 bases lay between the germline ends. The CDR3 reads CASSLLTIYGELFF. The CDR3 bases are TGTGCCAGCAGCTTACTGACTATCTACGGGGAGCTGTTTTTT.

This clone has a handful of counts. This chain uses TRBV4-1 with TRBJ2-6; D ambiguous. Trimming pared 0 bases from V and 2 bases from J, leaving 8 bases between. CDR1 and CDR2 from the germline V gene are MGHRA and YSYEKL. The CDR3 loop spans 16 amino acids. The CDR3 bases are TGCGCCAGCAGCCAAGAAGGCGGTACTGGGGCCAACGTCCTGACTTTC. Translated, it gives CASSQEGGTGANVLTF.

CDR3 nucleotides: TGTGCCAGCGGACACGGGAATTCACCCCTCCACTTT. Its translation: CASGHGNSPLHF. This chain connects TRBV6-4 to TRBJ1-6; weak D call: TRBD1 (5 bases). The ends were cut back, 8 bases at V and 7 bases at J, with 9 bases in the middle. The CDR3 contains 12 residues. The germline V gene encodes CDR1 MRHNA and CDR2 SNTAGT.

This rearrangement joins TRBV6-5 to TRBJ2-1, with D tentatively TRBD2 (5 bases). V lost 8 bases to trimming and J lost 7 bases, with 18 bases between them. The CDR3 length is 14 residues. In germline, CDR1 is MNHEY, CDR2 SVGAGI. CDR3 in DNA: TGTGCCAGCTCTCTCTCGGGGAGAGGTAATGAGCAGTTCTTC. It specifies CASSLSGRGNEQFF.

This clone came up a few times. V and J are TRBV4-1 and TRBJ1-1; D is ambiguous. Germline V gene sequence: CDR1 MGHRA, CDR2 YSYEKL. Trimming pared 3 bases from V and 11 bases from J, leaving 25 bases between. This CDR3 is 16 amino acids long. CDR3 protein: CASSQKTRGGNRKAFF. The DNA of the CDR3 is TGCGCCAGCAGCCAGAAAACCCGTGGAGGAAATCGTAAGGCTTTCTTT.

The chain couples TRBV11-2 to TRBJ1-3; D perhaps matches TRBD1 (5 bases). The germline V and J ends were trimmed by 5 bases and 4 bases, with 9 bases remaining between them. The CDR3 length is 13 residues. The germline gives CDR1 SGHAT, CDR2 FQNNGV. The CDR3 DNA reads as TGTGCCAGCAGCGGAGGGGTAGGAAACACCATATATTTT. Amino acids: CASSGGVGNTIYF.

The rearrangement uses TRBV2 and TRBJ2-7, with no clear D. V was cut by 5 bases and J by 1 base, with 6 bases left in between. Germline V gene lookup returns CDR1 SNHLY and CDR2 FYNNEI. CDR3 size: 12 residues. CDR3 coding DNA: TGTGCCAGCAGTACAGATTCCTACGAGCAGTACTTC. This gives the protein CASSTDSYEQYF. The full variable domain, completed using reference TRBV2 and TRBJ2-7, is EPEVTQTPSHQVTQMGQEVILRCVPISNHLYFYWYRQILGQKVEFLVSFYNNEISEKSEIFDDQFSVERPDGSNFTLKIRSTKLEDSAMYFCASSTDSYEQYFGPGTRLTVT.

This clone was seen repeatedly, ten times or more. DNA of the CDR3: TGTGCCAGCAGTGAGGCGGGAGGGACTTTCTACAATGAGCAGTTCTTC. Amino acid sequence: CASSEAGGTFYNEQFF. This chain links TRBV6-1 with TRBJ2-1; 9 nucleotides agree with TRBD2. Germline V CDR1 and CDR2: MNHNS, SASEGT. V was clipped by 3 bases and J by 3 bases; unmatched bases: 6. There are 16 residues in the CDR3.

The CDR3: CASSLFGGTVGEKLFF. Written as DNA, the CDR3 is TGTGCCAGCAGTTTATTCGGGGGGACTGTTGGGGAAAAACTGTTTTTT. The chain has TRBV27 and TRBJ1-4; D is perhaps TRBD1 (5 bases). V gave up 1 base and J gave up 8 bases, with 17 bases separating them. The CDR3 spans 16 residues. Per germline, CDR1 MNHEY and CDR2 SMNVEV (reference sequence). Combining the CDR3 with reference TRBV27 and TRBJ1-4 gives the whole variable domain EAQVTQNPRYLITVTGKKLTVTCSQNMNHEYMSWYRQDPGLGLRQIYYSMNVEVTDKGDVPEGYKVSRKEKRNFPLILESPSPNQTSLYFCASSLFGGTVGEKLFFGSGTQLSVL.

This chain connects TRBV7-8 to TRBJ1-4, with a possible D match to TRBD1 (6 bases). There are 20 residues in the CDR3. V was shortened by 1 base and J by 0 bases, with 21 bases between the two germline ends. From germline, CDR1 is SGHVS and CDR2 FQNEAQ. The CDR3 region has the DNA TGTGCCAGCAGCTTAGGACCAAAACCCGGGACACCGTCAACTAATGAAAAACTGTTTTTT. Protein: CASSLGPKPGTPSTNEKLFF.

The J gene is TRBJ2-7, the V gene TRBV2, with TRBD1 identical over 10 bases. The germline CDR1 and CDR2 sequences are SNHLY and FYNNEI. V lost 5 bases to trimming and J lost 1 base; unmatched junction nucleotides: 8. This CDR3 has 16 amino acids. CDR3 in DNA: TGTGCCAGCAGTCGAGGACAGGGGGTGAGTTCCTACGAGCAGTACTTC. Translating it yields CASSRGQGVSSYEQYF.

This chain uses TRBV5-1 with TRBJ2-1; weak D call: TRBD2 (6 bases). Germline CDR1 SGHRS, CDR2 YFSETQ. The CDR3 totals 15 residues. V was cut by 4 bases and J by 0 bases, with 11 bases left in between. The CDR3 sequence is CASSLGLSSYNEQFF. The CDR3 nucleotides read TGCGCCAGCAGCCTGGGACTCAGCTCCTACAATGAGCAGTTCTTC.

The V gene is TRBV19, the J gene TRBJ1-2; no clear D gene. With 5 bases removed from V and 1 base from J, the gap between germline ends came to 14 bases. Looked up from germline, CDR1 is LNHDA and CDR2 is SQIVND (reference sequence). The length of the CDR3 is 15 residues. DNA for the CDR3: TGTGCCAGTAGTTCTCTTGGACTAATTAACTATGGCTACACCTTC. It encodes CASSSLGLINYGYTF. The whole variable domain, filled in from reference TRBV19 and TRBJ1-2, reads DGGITQSPKYLFRKEGQNVTLSCEQNLNHDAMYWYRQDPGQGLRLIYYSQIVNDFQKGDIAEGYSVSREKKESFPLTVTSAQKNPTAFYLCASSSLGLINYGYTFGSGTRLTVV.

This clone came up once. The V gene is TRBV27, the J gene TRBJ2-7; 13 positions match TRBD2. This CDR3 spans 19 amino acids. The germline gives CDR1 MNHEY, CDR2 SMNVEV (reference sequence). V lost 3 bases, J lost 0 bases, and 11 bases stayed unmatched. CDR3 sequence: CASSFLGLAGEGLSYEQYF. DNA for the CDR3: TGTGCCAGCAGTTTCTTAGGACTAGCGGGAGAGGGGCTCTCCTACGAGCAGTACTTC.

The chain recombines TRBV28 with TRBJ2-7; D is perhaps TRBD1 (6 bases). CDR3 length: 17 amino acids. Per the germline V gene, CDR1 is MDHEN and CDR2 is SYDVKM. Trimming cost V 2 bases and J 0 bases, with 17 bases left between them. This CDR3 is CASSLGPGHRSSYEQYF. The CDR3 region has the DNA TGTGCCAGCAGTTTAGGGCCGGGACACCGCAGCTCCTACGAGCAGTACTTC.

The chain carries TRBV19 and TRBJ1-5; a possible D gene is TRBD1 (5 bases). The CDR3 covers 14 residues. The V end was cut by 4 bases, the J end by 4 bases, with 11 bases between. Germline CDR1 reads LNHDA; CDR2 reads SQIVND (reference sequence). CDR3 in amino acids: CASSTSGDNQPQHF. In DNA, the CDR3 is TGTGCCAGTAGTACCTCGGGGGATAATCAGCCCCAGCATTTT.

This chain uses TRBV18 with TRBJ1-2, with D unresolved. The CDR3 runs 14 residues. Germline loops: CDR1 KGHSH, CDR2 LQKENI. V was pared by 4 bases and J by 6 bases, with 15 bases between. The CDR3 loop is CASSRQTGSDGYTF. The CDR3 nucleotides read TGTGCCAGCTCACGTCAGACGGGTTCGGATGGCTACACCTTC.